This T cell receptor (beta chain) stems from a study of lymphopenia after photon versus proton radiotherapy. Germline V gene sequence: CDR1 KGHSH, CDR2 LQKENI. The V gene end was trimmed by 3 bases and the J gene end by 1 base; junction bases not matched to a gene: 4. This CDR3 contains 15 residues. TCRdb's copy holds only in-frame clones and misses some; the assay was immunoSEQ multiplex PCR. The sample has 150,000 to 200,000 clones; more than 85% are singletons. The J gene is TRBJ2-7, the V gene TRBV18; TRBD1 matches at 9 bases. The TCR originated in a man aged 50-59 years with gastric cancer. Sample: peripheral blood, taken from a patient treated with photon-based radiotherapy. CDR3 sequence (DNA): TGTGCCAGCTCACCTGTCGGGACAGGGTCCTACGAGCAGTACTTC. Protein product: CASSPVGTGSYEQYF.